These T cell receptor beta chains were read from a single sample in a study of vaccination and CD4 T cells after COVID-19. These receptors have no identified antigens. TCRdb analysed the PCR reads with MiXCR anew, one entry per CDR3 protein. This table has more than 9,500 distinct CDR3 sequences, roughly 47% appearing once. The sequenced sample was CD4+ T cells from blood, cultured in vitro. The source is a human donor who had recovered from COVID-19. The CDR3 runs from the conserved cysteine through the conserved F or W. A D gene is named only where the DNA matches it firmly. Some rows have no size entry. The others give once, few or many, or a class for an expanded clone.

DNA: TGTGCCAGCAACCTAAGGGGGACAGGGGGCGGGGGTACGCAGTATTTT; CDR3: CASNLRGTGGGGTQYF; D: TRBD1; J: TRBJ2-3; size: few; V: TRBV7-2
DNA: TGTGCCAGCACCGGGACTAGGGGTCGGCAAGAGACCCAGTACTTC; CDR3: CASTGTRGRQETQYF; D: TRBD2; J: TRBJ2-5; size: .; V: TRBV6-2/TRBV6-3
DNA: TGTGCCAGCAACGGTGGACAGAAAAATGAAAAACTGTTTTTT; CDR3: CASNGGQKNEKLFF; D: .; J: TRBJ1-4; size: .; V: TRBV7-9
DNA: TGTGCCAGCAGTGACCCAACAGGTGGCAGGGGGAACACTGAAGCTTTCTTT; CDR3: CASSDPTGGRGNTEAFF; D: .; J: TRBJ1-1; size: few; V: TRBV6-1
DNA: TGTGCCAGCAGTTACTCGGTTTCAGGGGGCGAAAAGTTCTTC; CDR3: CASSYSVSGGEKFF; D: TRBD1; J: TRBJ2-1; size: .; V: TRBV6-2/TRBV6-3
DNA: TGCAGTGCTAGAGTGCCGAGCAGGGGCGAAACTTTCTTT; CDR3: CSARVPSRGETFF; D: .; J: TRBJ1-1; size: few; V: TRBV20-1
DNA: TGCAGTGCCCCCCGGAGACAGACGAACACCGGGGAGCTGTTTTTT; CDR3: CSAPRRQTNTGELFF; D: .; J: TRBJ2-2; size: .; V: TRBV20-1
DNA: TGCAGTACAATCAGGGGGCCGACTAATGAAAAACTGTTTTTT; CDR3: CSTIRGPTNEKLFF; D: TRBD1; J: TRBJ1-4; size: .; V: TRBV20-1
DNA: TGCGCCAGCAGCCAAAATATGGAGGGGACCCAGTACTTC; CDR3: CASSQNMEGTQYF; D: .; J: TRBJ2-5; size: .; V: TRBV4-3
DNA: TGTGCCAGCAGCATAGACACAACCAACACCGGGGAGCTGTTTTTT; CDR3: CASSIDTTNTGELFF; D: .; J: TRBJ2-2; size: .; V: TRBV11-2
DNA: TGTGCCAGCTCCCGGCCCGGTTCCTACAATGAGCAGTTCTTC; CDR3: CASSRPGSYNEQFF; D: .; J: TRBJ2-1; size: .; V: TRBV18
DNA: TGTGCCAGCAGCCTAACTAACTATGGCTACACCTTC; CDR3: CASSLTNYGYTF; D: .; J: TRBJ1-2; size: once; V: TRBV5-4
DNA: TGTGCCAGCAGTTACTCGAGTAGACCTTCCACAGATACGCAGTATTTT; CDR3: CASSYSSRPSTDTQYF; D: .; J: TRBJ2-3; size: .; V: TRBV6-5
DNA: TGTGCCAGCAGCCTTGGGACAGCCCTAGGAACCTATGGCTACACCTTC; CDR3: CASSLGTALGTYGYTF; D: TRBD1; J: TRBJ1-2; size: .; V: TRBV14
DNA: TGTGCTAGTGGGGACGCAGATACGCAGTATTTT; CDR3: CASGDADTQYF; D: .; J: TRBJ2-3; size: .; V: TRBV12-5
DNA: TGTGCCAGCAGTTCCCCCCGGAAGATCACAGATACGCAGTATTTT; CDR3: CASSSPRKITDTQYF; D: .; J: TRBJ2-3; size: .; V: TRBV12-3/TRBV12-4
DNA: TGCGCCAGCAGCCCCCAAGGCGGGGGCTACGAGCAGTACTTC; CDR3: CASSPQGGGYEQYF; D: TRBD2; J: TRBJ2-7; size: .; V: TRBV5-1
DNA: TGTGCCAGCAGCCGGGGACAGCCCGAAGAGACCCAGTACTTC; CDR3: CASSRGQPEETQYF; D: TRBD1; J: TRBJ2-5; size: .; V: TRBV7-2
DNA: TGCAGTGCTAGTCTTCGGGTAGCCAAAAACATTCAGTACTTC; CDR3: CSASLRVAKNIQYF; D: .; J: TRBJ2-4; size: few; V: TRBV20-1
DNA: TGTGCCAGCAGAGCGGACAGGGGAATATACAATGAGCAGTTCTTC; CDR3: CASRADRGIYNEQFF; D: TRBD1; J: TRBJ2-1; size: once; V: TRBV6-1
DNA: TGCGCCAGCAGCGATCCGGAGGGATATCGAGGCTACACCTTC; CDR3: CASSDPEGYRGYTF; D: .; J: TRBJ1-2; size: .; V: TRBV5-1
DNA: TGTGCCACCAGCACCGACAGGTTATATGAAAAACTGTTTTTT; CDR3: CATSTDRLYEKLFF; D: .; J: TRBJ1-4; size: .; V: TRBV15
DNA: TGCGCCAGCAGCGGGACCGATGGGACAGATACGCAGTATTTT; CDR3: CASSGTDGTDTQYF; D: .; J: TRBJ2-3; size: once; V: TRBV5-1
DNA: TGTGCCTGGAGTCGAGGGGGGTCTTTCGAGCAGTACTTC; CDR3: CAWSRGGSFEQYF; D: .; J: TRBJ2-7; size: .; V: TRBV30
DNA: TGCAGTGCTTCAGGACAGGGCGGTCAGGCCCTCCACTTT; CDR3: CSASGQGGQALHF; D: TRBD1; J: TRBJ1-6; size: .; V: TRBV20-1
DNA: TGCAGTGCTGGGACAGGGACCTATGGCTACACCTTC; CDR3: CSAGTGTYGYTF; D: TRBD1; J: TRBJ1-2; size: .; V: TRBV20-1
DNA: TGTGCCAGCATGCGCGCGACAGGGTTGAACACCGGGGAGCTGTTTTTT; CDR3: CASMRATGLNTGELFF; D: TRBD1; J: TRBJ2-2; size: .; V: TRBV7-9
DNA: TGTGCCACCTGGACAGGGGAAAGCAATCAGCCCCAGCATTTT; CDR3: CATWTGESNQPQHF; D: TRBD1; J: TRBJ1-5; size: .; V: TRBV6-1
DNA: TGCAGTGTTCCACAGGGGAAAGCTAACTATGGCTACACCTTC; CDR3: CSVPQGKANYGYTF; D: TRBD1; J: TRBJ1-2; size: .; V: TRBV20-1
DNA: TGTGCCTGGAGTCCGCAGGGTTATGGCTACACCTTC; CDR3: CAWSPQGYGYTF; D: .; J: TRBJ1-2; size: .; V: TRBV30
DNA: TGTGCCACCAGTGATAGGGGGACGACCCAGTACTTC; CDR3: CATSDRGTTQYF; D: .; J: TRBJ2-5; size: .; V: TRBV24-1
DNA: TGTGCCAGCAGTCCCGTCCGGGGCAATCAGCCCCAGCATTTT; CDR3: CASSPVRGNQPQHF; D: .; J: TRBJ1-5; size: .; V: TRBV2
DNA: TGTGCCAGCAGCCCTGGGCCCAAGGATGGCTACACCTTC; CDR3: CASSPGPKDGYTF; D: .; J: TRBJ1-2; size: .; V: TRBV6-1
DNA: TGTGCCACCAGCACGGGGGGGAGCACAGATACGCAGTATTTT; CDR3: CATSTGGSTDTQYF; D: TRBD2; J: TRBJ2-3; size: .; V: TRBV15
DNA: TGTGCCAGCAGTCCTAAAAGTGGGACAGTTAATTCACCCCTCCACTTT; CDR3: CASSPKSGTVNSPLHF; D: TRBD1; J: TRBJ1-6; size: .; V: TRBV6-1
DNA: TGTGCCAGCAGCCTATACAGGGGGCGGCAAGAGACCCAGTACTTC; CDR3: CASSLYRGRQETQYF; D: TRBD1; J: TRBJ2-5; size: .; V: TRBV7-2
DNA: TGTGCCAGCAGCCCCCAGGGACTAGTGACAACAGATACGCAGTATTTT; CDR3: CASSPQGLVTTDTQYF; D: TRBD2; J: TRBJ2-3; size: .; V: TRBV5-4
DNA: TGTGCCAGCAGTCCAGCGAACACCGGGGAGCTGTTTTTT; CDR3: CASSPANTGELFF; D: .; J: TRBJ2-2; size: .; V: TRBV12-3/TRBV12-4
DNA: TGTGCCAGCAGCTGGGGGACATCCCCGGGCGGGGAGCTGTTTTTT; CDR3: CASSWGTSPGGELFF; D: .; J: TRBJ2-2; size: few; V: TRBV7-7
DNA: TGTGCCACCAGCAGAACCGGGGAGCTGTTTTTT; CDR3: CATSRTGELFF; D: .; J: TRBJ2-2; size: .; V: TRBV15
DNA: TGTGCCAGCTCACCTACCGGGGATGGCTACACCTTC; CDR3: CASSPTGDGYTF; D: .; J: TRBJ1-2; size: .; V: TRBV18
DNA: TGTGCCAGCAGACCTGAACAGAAGAACTACGAGCAGTACTTC; CDR3: CASRPEQKNYEQYF; D: .; J: TRBJ2-7; size: .; V: TRBV6-2/TRBV6-3
DNA: TGTGCCAGCAGCTTAAGCTTGAGGGGGCTGGGGGAGACCCAGTACTTC; CDR3: CASSLSLRGLGETQYF; D: TRBD1; J: TRBJ2-5; size: few; V: TRBV7-6